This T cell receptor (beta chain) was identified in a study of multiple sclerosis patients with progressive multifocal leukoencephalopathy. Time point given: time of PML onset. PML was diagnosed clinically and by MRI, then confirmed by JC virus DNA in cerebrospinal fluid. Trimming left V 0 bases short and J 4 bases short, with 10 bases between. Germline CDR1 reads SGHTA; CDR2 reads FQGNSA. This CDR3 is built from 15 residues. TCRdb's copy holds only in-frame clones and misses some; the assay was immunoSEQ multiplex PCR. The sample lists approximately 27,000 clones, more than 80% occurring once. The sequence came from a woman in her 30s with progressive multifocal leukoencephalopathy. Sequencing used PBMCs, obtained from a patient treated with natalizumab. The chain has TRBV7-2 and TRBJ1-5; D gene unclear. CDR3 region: CASSLAPDGNQPQHF. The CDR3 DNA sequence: TGTGCCAGCAGCTTAGCGCCGGACGGTAATCAGCCCCAGCATTTT.